The clone carrying this T cell receptor beta chain was observed a handful of times. The CDR3 spans 14 residues. CDR1 is SNHLY and CDR2 is FYNNEI in the germline V gene. The V end was cut by 8 bases, the J end by 0 bases, with 11 bases between. This sample is drawn from a study of cytomegalovirus exposure and HLA in healthy donors. Study in general: About 77 million unique TCRs from HLA-typed donors made up an early data release. Most genotyped donors, approximately 81% of fewer than 400, had Caucasian-associated genetic ancestry.

PCR amplification relied on 60 Vbeta primers (plus 13 Jbeta primers). Measured with immunoSEQ multiplex PCR; TCRdb has only the in-frame clones, and not every one. This table holds roughly 120,000 clones, about four fifths found once. The clonotype comes from a man aged 25-45 years in good health and CMV-seronegative. Sequencing was done on a sample of PBMCs. The genes are TRBV2 and TRBJ1-3; TRBD1 is a possible D gene (5 bases). CDR3 amino acids: CASVRGISGNTIYF. CDR3 nucleotides: TGTGCCAGCGTGCGGGGCATCTCTGGAAACACCATATATTTT. Looking up the rest from reference TRBV2 and TRBJ1-3 gives the full variable domain: EPEVTQTPSHQVTQMGQEVILRCVPISNHLYFYWYRQILGQKVEFLVSFYNNEISEKSEIFDDQFSVERPDGSNFTLKIRSTKLEDSAMYFCASVRGISGNTIYFGEGSWLTVV.